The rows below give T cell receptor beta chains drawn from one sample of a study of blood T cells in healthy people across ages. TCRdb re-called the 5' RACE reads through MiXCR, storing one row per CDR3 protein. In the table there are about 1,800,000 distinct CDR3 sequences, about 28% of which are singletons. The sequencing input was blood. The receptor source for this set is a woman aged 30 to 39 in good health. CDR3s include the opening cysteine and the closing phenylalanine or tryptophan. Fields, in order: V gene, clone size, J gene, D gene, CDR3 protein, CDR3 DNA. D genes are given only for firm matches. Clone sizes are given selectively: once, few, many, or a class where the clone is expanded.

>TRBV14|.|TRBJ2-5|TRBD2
CASSQLAGGANEQYF
TGTGCCAGCAGCCAACTAGCGGGAGGGGCCAATGAGCAGTACTTC
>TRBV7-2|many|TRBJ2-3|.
CASSLSRIDTQYF
TGTGCCAGCAGCCTGTCTAGAATAGATACGCAGTATTTT
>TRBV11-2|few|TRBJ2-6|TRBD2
CASRPGLAASGANVLTF
TGTGCCAGCAGACCAGGACTAGCGGCCTCTGGGGCCAACGTCCTGACTTTC
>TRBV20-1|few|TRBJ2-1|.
CSAHLTQGTPYNEQFF
TGCAGTGCTCATCTGACTCAGGGAACCCCCTACAATGAGCAGTTCTTC
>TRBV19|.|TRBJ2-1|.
CASSPLELGNGQFF
TGTGCCAGTAGTCCTCTTGAGTTAGGGAATGGGCAGTTCTTC
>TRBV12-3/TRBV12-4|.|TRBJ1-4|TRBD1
CASRGQRSGKLFF
TGTGCCAGCAGGGGACAGCGGTCGGGAAAACTGTTTTTT
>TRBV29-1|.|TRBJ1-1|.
CSVLDFEAFF
TGCAGCGTATTGGACTTTGAAGCTTTCTTT
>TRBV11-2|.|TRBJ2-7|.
CATSTGVFEQYF
TGTGCCACGAGCACCGGTGTCTTCGAGCAGTACTTC
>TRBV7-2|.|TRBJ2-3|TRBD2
CASSSYAIAGTNTDTQYF
TGTGCCAGCAGCTCTTATGCTATAGCGGGGACCAACACAGATACGCAGTATTTT
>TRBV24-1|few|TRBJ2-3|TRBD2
CATGGTSGITDTQYF
TGTGCCACCGGGGGGACTAGCGGTATCACAGATACGCAGTATTTT
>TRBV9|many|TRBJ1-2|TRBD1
CASSPPGQGNGYTF
TGTGCCAGCAGCCCCCCAGGACAGGGGAATGGCTACACCTTC
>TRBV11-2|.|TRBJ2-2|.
CASSFPSSGALGELFF
TGTGCCAGCAGCTTTCCATCTTCGGGGGCTTTAGGGGAGCTGTTTTTT
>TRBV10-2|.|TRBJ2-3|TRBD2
CASTDAGGVTDTQYF
TGCGCCAGCACAGACGCGGGAGGGGTCACAGATACGCAGTATTTT
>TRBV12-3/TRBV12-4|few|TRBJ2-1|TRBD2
CASSKRTSGDNEQFF
TGTGCCAGCAGTAAAAGGACTAGCGGAGACAATGAGCAGTTCTTC
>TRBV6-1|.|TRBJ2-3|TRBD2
CASSATSGAGNTDTQYF
TGTGCCAGCAGTGCCACTAGCGGGGCGGGGAACACAGATACGCAGTATTTT
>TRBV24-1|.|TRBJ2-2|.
CATSDPIGELFF
TGTGCCACCAGTGACCCTATCGGGGAGCTGTTTTTT
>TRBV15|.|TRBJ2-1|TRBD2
CATSTKTGGRDEQFF
TGTGCCACCAGCACGAAAACGGGAGGTCGCGATGAGCAGTTCTTC
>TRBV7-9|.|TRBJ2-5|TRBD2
CASSLASGGSRETQYF
TGTGCCAGCAGCTTAGCTTCCGGCGGGAGTAGGGAGACCCAGTACTTC
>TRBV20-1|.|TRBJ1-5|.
CSATPSAIGNQPRHF
TGCAGTGCTACCCCGAGCGCCATAGGGAATCAGCCCCGGCATTTT
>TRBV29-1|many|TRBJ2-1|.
CSVEELTQGPRNEQFF
TGCAGCGTTGAAGAACTAACACAGGGTCCTAGGAATGAGCAGTTCTTC